This entry lists 14 T cell receptor beta chains sequenced from one sample in a study of Ad26.COV2.S vaccination and SARS-CoV-2 variants. Stated treatment: 15 to 20 received Ad26.COV2.S at low or high dose, single or two shots; 5 received placebo; per-sample allocation not given. The samples were gathered on day 63 after the first injection of vaccine or placebo. Measured with immunoSEQ multiplex PCR; TCRdb has only the in-frame clones, and not every one. This sample has 350,000 to 450,000 clones, with over 75% found just once. Sequencing used peripheral blood, obtained in a trial of Ad26.COV2.S vaccine versus placebo. The receptors originated from a person aged 18-65 years who received the Ad26.COV2.S COVID-19 vaccine or a placebo.

J is TRBJ2-5 and V is TRBV2, with a weak D call TRBD2 (7 bases). Trimming removed 8 bases from V and 2 bases from J, with 15 bases in between. Germline lookup yields CDR1 SNHLY and CDR2 FYNNEI. The length of the CDR3 is 14 residues. The CDR3 is CASGGAGEQETQYF. The DNA of the CDR3 is TGTGCCAGCGGGGGGGCAGGGGAACAAGAGACCCAGTACTTC.

The genes are TRBV30 and TRBJ2-3, with 9 bases that match TRBD2. CDR3 length: 15 residues. The germline gives CDR1 GTSNPN, CDR2 SVGIG (reference sequence). The V and J ends lost 1 base and 0 bases, in that order; junction bases with no gene match: 2. The CDR3 DNA reads as TGTGCCTGGAGTGGACTAGCGGTTAGCACAGATACGCAGTATTTT. This encodes CAWSGLAVSTDTQYF.

V and J are TRBV11-3 and TRBJ1-1; D not certain. V lost 1 base and J 0 bases, leaving 15 bases between the germline ends. The CDR3 consists of 17 residues. Looked up from germline, CDR1 is SGHNT and CDR2 is YENEEA. The CDR3: CASSLGQAGNMNTEAFF. CDR3 nucleotides: TGTGCCAGCAGCTTAGGGCAGGCTGGCAATATGAACACTGAAGCTTTCTTT.

CDR3 DNA: TGTGCCAGCAGCGAACGGACAGCGTTTTACACAGATACGCAGTATTTT. As protein: CASSERTAFYTDTQYF. V and J are TRBV21-1 and TRBJ2-3; TRBD1, the table's D call, lacks a check against the DNA. TRBV21-1 is annotated as a pseudogene. The CDR3 contains 16 residues.

The chain links TRBV6-5 to TRBJ1-1, with D perhaps TRBD1 (6 bases). The V end lost 2 bases, the J end lost 4 bases, and 17 bases lay between the germline ends. There are 16 residues in the CDR3. Germline assignment: CDR1 MNHEY and CDR2 SVGAGI. This CDR3 is CASSYAGRGMSTEAFF. CDR3 nucleotides: TGTGCCAGCAGTTACGCGGGCAGGGGTATGAGCACTGAAGCTTTCTTT.

This sequence joins TRBV5-1 and TRBJ2-2; TRBD2 aligns across 7 bases. CDR3 size: 16 residues. V shed 6 bases, J shed 2 bases, and the junction held 10 bases outside the gene matches. In germline, CDR1 is SGHRS, CDR2 YFSETQ. In DNA, the CDR3 is TGCGCCAGCACCAAAGGTGGCGGGAGAAACACCGGGGAGCTGTTTTTT. Translation gives CASTKGGGRNTGELFF.

The rearrangement uses TRBV28 and TRBJ2-7, with 12 nucleotides matching TRBD1. V was clipped by 7 bases and J by 6 bases; unmatched bases: 10. Germline V gene data show CDR1 as MDHEN and CDR2 as SYDVKM. This CDR3 has 15 amino acids. The CDR3 here is CASKIPGQGAGEQYF. DNA for the CDR3: TGTGCCAGCAAGATACCGGGACAGGGGGCTGGCGAGCAGTACTTC.

This clone has a handful of counts. V and J are TRBV2 and TRBJ1-5; no reliable D call. This CDR3 comprises 13 residues. CDR1 and CDR2 (germline): SNHLY, FYNNEI. V lost 3 bases and J lost 0, with 3 bases in between. The CDR3 DNA sequence: TGTGCCAGCAGTGAGGGTAGCAATCAGCCCCAGCATTTT. Translation: CASSEGSNQPQHF.

This clone was seen a handful of times. The chain couples TRBV2 to TRBJ2-2, with D possibly called TRBD1 or TRBD2 (5 bases each). CDR1 SNHLY and CDR2 FYNNEI come from the germline V gene. The CDR3 has 14 residues. Between the trimmed V and J ends, which lost 4 bases and 5 bases, there was a span of 11 bases. This CDR3 is CASSAGTLTGELFF. CDR3 DNA: TGTGCCAGCAGTGCCGGGACCTTGACCGGGGAGCTGTTTTTT.

V gene TRBV4-1 combines with J gene TRBJ2-7; tentatively, D is TRBD2 (6 bases). The CDR3 runs to 15 residues. Germline V gene data show CDR1 as MGHRA and CDR2 as YSYEKL. V was shortened by 4 bases and J by 2 bases, with 15 bases between the two germline ends. The CDR3 spells CASSPNRLVTYEQYF. The CDR3 nucleotides are TGCGCCAGCAGCCCGAACCGACTAGTAACCTACGAGCAGTACTTC.

This chain links TRBV6-5 with TRBJ1-6; 7 nucleotides match TRBD1. This CDR3 has 16 amino acids. With V trimmed by 0 bases and J by 7 bases, 6 bases remained unmatched. Per the germline V gene, CDR1 is MNHEY and CDR2 is SVGAGI. CDR3 nucleotide sequence: TGTGCCAGCAGTTACTCTCCAGGGGGATGGAATTCACCCCTCCACTTT. Protein sequence: CASSYSPGGWNSPLHF.

This chain uses TRBV5-4 with TRBJ2-1, with TRBD2 matching 13 bases. The CDR3 runs to 15 residues. Trimming took 3 bases from V and 6 from J; bases not matched to a gene: 3. CDR1 SGHNT and CDR2 YYREEE come from the germline V gene (reference sequence). DNA for the CDR3: TGTGCCAGCAGCTCCGGGACTAGCGGGACCAATGAGCAGTTCTTC. This codes for CASSSGTSGTNEQFF.

The CDR3 loop reads CASSGTYAGGYTF. The CDR3 DNA reads as TGTGCCAGCAGTGGGACCTACGCGGGGGGCTACACCTTC. The chain carries TRBV12-3 or TRBV12-4 and TRBJ1-2; tentative D call: TRBD1 (5 bases). The length of the CDR3 is 13 residues. The ends were cut back, 5 bases at V and 8 bases at J, with 15 bases in the middle.

This chain joins TRBV6-5 and TRBJ2-3; 8 bases are a match to TRBD2. The CDR3 has 11 residues. V trimming: 7 bases; J trimming: 8 bases; junction bases outside the gene matches: 2. Germline CDR1 and CDR2: MNHEY and SVGAGI. This chain's CDR3 is CASTGGVTQYF. DNA of the CDR3: TGTGCCAGCACCGGGGGGGTTACGCAGTATTTT.